This T cell receptor beta chain was captured by sequencing in a study of CD8+ T cells in alopecia areata. In the study overall: Those treated were given oral tofacitinib at 5 to 10 mg twice daily.

RNA, once extracted, was reverse transcribed into cDNA for use as the sequencing template. The table came from immunoSEQ multiplex PCR; TCRdb's copy has only in-frame clones and leaves some out. The sample contains about 140,000 clones, about four fifths of which appear only once. Overall study results and limits: An increase in clonality over normal scalp was evident in lesional scalp, especially alopecia totalis/universalis. Against the mouse data, patients shared TCRs less clearly, possibly for HLA reasons. Sequence data from scalp samples additionally include resident alphabeta T cells of normal skin.

Germline CDR1 SQVTM, CDR2 ANQGSEA. V lost 2 bases, J lost 5 bases, and 15 bases lay in between. The CDR3 covers 14 residues. Remarks on this clone: Its target is not known.

Treatment specified: oral pan-JAK inhibitor, 5-10 mg twice daily. The clonotype originates from a human donor with alopecia areata. The rearrangement uses TRBV29-1 and TRBJ1-2; D uncertain. This material consisted of CD8+ T cells sorted from blood, taken at week 4, from a patient treated with tofacitinib. Here the CDR3 reads CSVENWAPGYGYTF. The CDR3 DNA reads as TGCAGCGTTGAAAACTGGGCCCCGGGATATGGCTACACCTTC.